The T cell receptor (beta chain) described here comes from a study of a mutant IDH1 vaccine in newly diagnosed glioma. On the study more broadly: Following radiotherapy alone, or alongside temozolomide cycles, vaccination was started after an interval of 4-6 weeks.

Time point denoted: week 23, last vaccination. A 20-mer mutant IDH1 peptide at 300 ug was injected subcutaneously with topical imiquimod. Notes on this clone: Its antigen remains unknown.

Per the germline V gene, CDR1 is MNHEY and CDR2 is SVGAGI. V lost 0 bases to trimming and J lost 8 bases, with 13 bases between them. The CDR3 is 14 amino acids. Repertoires were generated with immunoSEQ multiplex PCR, while TCRdb's copy carries only in-frame clones and drops some. The sample holds about 44,000 clones, 91% seen once. V is TRBV6-5 and J is TRBJ1-1, with D unclear. The receptor was derived from a man between 45 and 60 years old with glioma. Sequencing used PBMCs, obtained from a glioma patient whose treatment included an IDH1 peptide vaccine. CDR3 in DNA: TGTGCCAGCAGTTACTCGAGAGTATATAACGAAGCTTTCTTT. It translates to CASSYSRVYNEAFF.